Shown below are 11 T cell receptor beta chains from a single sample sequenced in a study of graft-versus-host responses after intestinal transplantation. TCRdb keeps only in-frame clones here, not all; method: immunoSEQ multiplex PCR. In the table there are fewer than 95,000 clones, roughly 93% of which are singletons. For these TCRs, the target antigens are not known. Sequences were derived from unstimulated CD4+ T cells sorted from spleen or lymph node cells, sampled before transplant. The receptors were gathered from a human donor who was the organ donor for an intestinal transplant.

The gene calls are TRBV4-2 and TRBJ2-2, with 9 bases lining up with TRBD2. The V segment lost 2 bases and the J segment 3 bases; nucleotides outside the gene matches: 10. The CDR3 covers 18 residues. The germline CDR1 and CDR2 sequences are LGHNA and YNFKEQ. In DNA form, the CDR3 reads TGTGCCAGCAGCCAACCCCCGGGGCGGGGGGGTTACACCGGGGAGCTGTTTTTT. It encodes CASSQPPGRGGYTGELFF.

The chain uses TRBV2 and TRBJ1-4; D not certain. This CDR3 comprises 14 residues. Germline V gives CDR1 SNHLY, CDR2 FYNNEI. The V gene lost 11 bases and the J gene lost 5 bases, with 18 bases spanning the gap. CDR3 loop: CAFKRPQTNEKLFF. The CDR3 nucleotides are TGTGCCTTTAAGAGGCCCCAGACGAATGAAAAACTGTTTTTT.

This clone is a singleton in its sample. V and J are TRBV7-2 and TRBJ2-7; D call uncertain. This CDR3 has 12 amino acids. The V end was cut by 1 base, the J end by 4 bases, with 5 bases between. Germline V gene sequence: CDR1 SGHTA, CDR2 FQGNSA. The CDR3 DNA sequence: TGTGCCAGCAGCTTAGTTAGGTACGAGCAGTACTTC. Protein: CASSLVRYEQYF.

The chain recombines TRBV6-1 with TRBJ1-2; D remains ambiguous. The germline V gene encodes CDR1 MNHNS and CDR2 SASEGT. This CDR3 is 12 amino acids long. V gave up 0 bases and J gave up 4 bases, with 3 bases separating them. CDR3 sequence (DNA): TGTGCCAGCAGTGAAGCCAGCTATGGCTACACCTTC. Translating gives CASSEASYGYTF.

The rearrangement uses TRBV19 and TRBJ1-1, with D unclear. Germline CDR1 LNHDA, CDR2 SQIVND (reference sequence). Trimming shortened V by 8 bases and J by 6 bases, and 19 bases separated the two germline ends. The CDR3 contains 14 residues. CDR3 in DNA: TGTGCCAGTTCTCTGTTGGACCGGGAACCTGAAGCTTTCTTT. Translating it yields CASSLLDREPEAFF.

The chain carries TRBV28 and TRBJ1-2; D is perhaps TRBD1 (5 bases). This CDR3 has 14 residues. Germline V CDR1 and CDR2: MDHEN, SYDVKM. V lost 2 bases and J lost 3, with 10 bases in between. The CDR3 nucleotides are TGTGCCAGCAGTTTAGGGGCTCAATACTATGGCTACACCTTC. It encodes CASSLGAQYYGYTF.

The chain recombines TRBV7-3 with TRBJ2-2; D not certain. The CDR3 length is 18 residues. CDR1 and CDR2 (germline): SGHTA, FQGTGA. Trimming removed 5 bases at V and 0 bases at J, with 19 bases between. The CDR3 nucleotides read TGTGCCAGCAGCCAACGCCCGGTCGTGACATCGAACACCGGGGAGCTGTTTTTT. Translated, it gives CASSQRPVVTSNTGELFF.

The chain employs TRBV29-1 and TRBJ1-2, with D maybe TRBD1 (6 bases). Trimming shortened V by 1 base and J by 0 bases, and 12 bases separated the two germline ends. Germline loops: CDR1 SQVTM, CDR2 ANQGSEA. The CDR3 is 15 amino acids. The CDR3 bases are TGCAGCGTTGAAGGGGCCAGGGGAACTAACTATGGCTACACCTTC. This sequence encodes CSVEGARGTNYGYTF.

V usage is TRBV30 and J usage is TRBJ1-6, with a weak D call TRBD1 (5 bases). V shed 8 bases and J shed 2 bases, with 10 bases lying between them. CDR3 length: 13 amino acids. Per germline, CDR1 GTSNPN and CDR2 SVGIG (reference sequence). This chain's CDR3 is CAGAVTYNSPLHF. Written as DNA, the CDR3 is TGTGCCGGGGCAGTGACCTATAATTCACCCCTCCACTTT.

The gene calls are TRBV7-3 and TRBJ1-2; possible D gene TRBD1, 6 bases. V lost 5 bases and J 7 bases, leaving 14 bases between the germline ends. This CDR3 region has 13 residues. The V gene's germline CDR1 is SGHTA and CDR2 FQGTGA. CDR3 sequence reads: CASSDRGGAGYTF. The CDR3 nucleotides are TGTGCCAGCAGCGACCGCGGGGGGGCTGGCTACACCTTC.

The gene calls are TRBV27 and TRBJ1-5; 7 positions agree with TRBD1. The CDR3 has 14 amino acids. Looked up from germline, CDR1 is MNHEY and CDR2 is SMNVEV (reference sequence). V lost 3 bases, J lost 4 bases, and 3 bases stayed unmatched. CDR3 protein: CASSFTGENQPQHF. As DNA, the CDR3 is TGTGCCAGCAGTTTTACAGGGGAAAATCAGCCCCAGCATTTT.